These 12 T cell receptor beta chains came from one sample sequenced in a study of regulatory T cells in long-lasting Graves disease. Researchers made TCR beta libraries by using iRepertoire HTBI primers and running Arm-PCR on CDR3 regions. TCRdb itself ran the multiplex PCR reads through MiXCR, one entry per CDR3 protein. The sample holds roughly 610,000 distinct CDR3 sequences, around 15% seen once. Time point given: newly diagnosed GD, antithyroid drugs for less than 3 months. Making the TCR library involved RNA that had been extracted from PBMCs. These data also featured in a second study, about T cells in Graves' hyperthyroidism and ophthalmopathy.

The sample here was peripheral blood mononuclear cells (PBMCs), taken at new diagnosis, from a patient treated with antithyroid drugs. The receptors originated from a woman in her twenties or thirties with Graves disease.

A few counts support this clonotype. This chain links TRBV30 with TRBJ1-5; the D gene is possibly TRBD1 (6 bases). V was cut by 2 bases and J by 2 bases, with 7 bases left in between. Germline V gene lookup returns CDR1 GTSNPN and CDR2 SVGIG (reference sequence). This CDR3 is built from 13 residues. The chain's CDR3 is CAWSKGGNQPQHF. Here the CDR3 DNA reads TGTGCCTGGAGTAAGGGGGGCAATCAGCCCCAGCATTTT.

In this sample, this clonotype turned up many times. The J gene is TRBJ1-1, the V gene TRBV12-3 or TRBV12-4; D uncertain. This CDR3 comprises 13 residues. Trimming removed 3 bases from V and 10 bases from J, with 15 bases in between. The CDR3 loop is CASSFKELAAAFF. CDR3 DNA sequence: TGTGCCAGCAGTTTTAAGGAGTTGGCGGCAGCTTTCTTT.

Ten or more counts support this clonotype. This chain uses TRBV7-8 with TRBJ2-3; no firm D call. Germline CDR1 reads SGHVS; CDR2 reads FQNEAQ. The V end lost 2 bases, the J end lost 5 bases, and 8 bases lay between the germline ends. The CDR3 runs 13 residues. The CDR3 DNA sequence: TGTGCCAGCAGCTTAACAGCCAGAGATACGCAGTATTTT. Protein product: CASSLTARDTQYF.

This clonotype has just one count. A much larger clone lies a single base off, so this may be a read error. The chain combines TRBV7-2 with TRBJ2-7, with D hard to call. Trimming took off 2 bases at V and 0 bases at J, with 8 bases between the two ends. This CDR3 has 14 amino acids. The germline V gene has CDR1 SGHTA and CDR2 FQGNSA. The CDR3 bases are TGTGCCAGCAGCTTACGGATAAGCTCCTACGAGCAGTACTTC. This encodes CASSLRISSYEQYF.

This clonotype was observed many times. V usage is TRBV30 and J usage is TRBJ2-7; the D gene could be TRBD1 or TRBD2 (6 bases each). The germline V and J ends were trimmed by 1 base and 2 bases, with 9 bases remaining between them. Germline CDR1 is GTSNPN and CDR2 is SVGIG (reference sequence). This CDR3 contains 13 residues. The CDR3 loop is CAWSAGAPYEQYF. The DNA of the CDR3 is TGTGCCTGGAGTGCGGGGGCCCCCTACGAGCAGTACTTC.

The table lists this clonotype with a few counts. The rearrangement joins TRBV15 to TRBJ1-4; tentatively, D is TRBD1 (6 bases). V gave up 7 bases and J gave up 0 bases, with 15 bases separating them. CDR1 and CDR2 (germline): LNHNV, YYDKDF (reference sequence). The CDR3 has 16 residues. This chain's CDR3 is CATTKGVVATNEKLFF. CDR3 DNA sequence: TGTGCCACCACCAAGGGGGTGGTAGCAACTAATGAAAAACTGTTTTTT.

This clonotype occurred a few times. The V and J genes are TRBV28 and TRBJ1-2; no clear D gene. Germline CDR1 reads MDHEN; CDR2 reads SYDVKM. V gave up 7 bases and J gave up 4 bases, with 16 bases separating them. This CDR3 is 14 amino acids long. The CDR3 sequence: CASKPAQSGYGYTF. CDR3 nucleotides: TGTGCCAGCAAACCCGCGCAGTCGGGCTATGGCTACACCTTC.

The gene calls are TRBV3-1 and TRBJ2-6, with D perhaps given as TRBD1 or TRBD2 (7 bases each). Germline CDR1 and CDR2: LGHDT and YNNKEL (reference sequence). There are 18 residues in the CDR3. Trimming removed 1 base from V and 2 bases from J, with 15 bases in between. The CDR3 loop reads CASSQGAGGAPGANVLTF. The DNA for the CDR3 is TGTGCCAGCAGCCAAGGTGCAGGGGGGGCCCCTGGGGCCAACGTCCTGACTTTC.

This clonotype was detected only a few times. The CDR3 spells CASSKPVQGGSYEQYF. The CDR3 nucleotides read TGTGCCAGCTCTAAACCAGTCCAGGGCGGGTCCTACGAGCAGTACTTC. This chain connects TRBV18 to TRBJ2-7; D may match TRBD1 or TRBD2 (5 bases each). Germline CDR1 reads KGHSH; CDR2 reads LQKENI. This CDR3 has 16 residues. The ends were cut back, 6 bases at V and 1 base at J, with 19 bases in the middle. Using reference TRBV18 and TRBJ2-7 for the parts outside the CDR3, the full variable domain is NAGVMQNPRHLVRRRGQEARLRCSPMKGHSHVYWYRQLPEEGLKFMVYLQKENIIDESGMPKERFSAEFPKEGPSILRIQQVVRGDSAAYFCASSKPVQGGSYEQYFGPGTRLTVT.

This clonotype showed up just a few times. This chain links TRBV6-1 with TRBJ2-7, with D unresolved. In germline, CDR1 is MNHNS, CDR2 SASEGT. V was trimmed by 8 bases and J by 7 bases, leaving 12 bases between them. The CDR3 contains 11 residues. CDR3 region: CASSDNWEQYF. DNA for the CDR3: TGTGCCAGCTCTGACAACTGGGAGCAGTACTTC.

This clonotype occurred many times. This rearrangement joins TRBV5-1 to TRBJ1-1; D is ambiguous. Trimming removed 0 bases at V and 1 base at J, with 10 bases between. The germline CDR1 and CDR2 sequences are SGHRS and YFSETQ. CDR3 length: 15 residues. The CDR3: CASSLDEGRNTEAFF. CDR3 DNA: TGCGCCAGCAGCTTGGATGAGGGAAGGAACACTGAAGCTTTCTTT. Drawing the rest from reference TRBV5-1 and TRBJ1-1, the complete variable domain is KAGVTQTPRYLIKTRGQQVTLSCSPISGHRSVSWYQQTPGQGLQFLFEYFSETQRNKGNFPGRFSGRQFSNSRSEMNVSTLELGDSALYLCASSLDEGRNTEAFFGQGTRLTVV.

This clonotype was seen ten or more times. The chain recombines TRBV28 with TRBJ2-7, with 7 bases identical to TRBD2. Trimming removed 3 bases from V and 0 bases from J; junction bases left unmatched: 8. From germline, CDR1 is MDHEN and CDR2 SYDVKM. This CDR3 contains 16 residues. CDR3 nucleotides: TGTGCCAGCAGTTTTAACCCGGGAGGCCTCTCCTACGAGCAGTACTTC. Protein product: CASSFNPGGLSYEQYF.